The 24 T cell receptor beta chains below all came from one sample that was sequenced in a study of Graves' ophthalmopathy and Graves' hyperthyroidism. Researchers took RNA transcripts and amplified TCR beta CDR3 regions from them. HTBI primers primed a first-round RT-PCR, and a second-round multiplex PCR followed. Via MiXCR, TCRdb re-called the multiplex PCR reads, giving one row per CDR3 protein. The sample shows 35,000 to 50,000 distinct CDR3 sequences, approximately 55% of them seen only once. The sequenced material came from peripheral blood. These receptors were taken from an adult woman with stable Graves' hyperthyroidism.

At least ten counts were recorded for this clonotype. V is TRBV19 and J is TRBJ1-2, with 9 bases identical to TRBD1. Germline assignment: CDR1 LNHDA and CDR2 SQIVND (reference sequence). The CDR3 is 15 amino acids. The J segment lost 6 bases and the V segment lost 5 bases, leaving 10 bases of the junction unmatched. CDR3 loop: CASSFWDRERNGYTF. The CDR3 DNA sequence: TGTGCCAGTAGTTTCTGGGACAGGGAAAGGAATGGCTACACCTTC.

This clonotype was picked up a small number of times. The rearrangement joins TRBV7-2 to TRBJ1-2, with 7 bases matching TRBD1. The CDR3 length is 13 residues. CDR1 SGHTA and CDR2 FQGNSA come from the germline V gene. V gave up 5 bases and J gave up 6 bases; unmatched junction bases: 6. The CDR3 spells CASSLGTGDGYTF. In DNA form, the CDR3 reads TGTGCCAGCAGCCTCGGTACAGGGGATGGCTACACCTTC.

This clonotype was counted ten times or more. The chain uses TRBV6-5 and TRBJ2-7, with D perhaps TRBD2 (6 bases). V was cut by 2 bases and J by 3 bases, with 14 bases left in between. Germline V CDR1 and CDR2: MNHEY, SVGAGI. This CDR3 contains 15 residues. CDR3 loop: CASSYAGRSSYEQYF. In DNA form, the CDR3 reads TGTGCCAGCAGTTACGCGGGACGATCGAGCTACGAGCAGTACTTC.

This clonotype was seen many times. The V and J genes are TRBV3-1 and TRBJ2-5, with D perhaps matching TRBD2 (5 bases). The germline V gene encodes CDR1 LGHDT and CDR2 YNNKEL (reference sequence). V gave up 1 base and J gave up 7 bases, with 22 bases separating them. This CDR3 spans 17 amino acids. The CDR3 sequence: CASSQATGNPGSGTQYF. The CDR3 DNA follows: TGTGCCAGCAGCCAAGCAACGGGGAATCCTGGGTCAGGGACCCAGTACTTC.

This clonotype was seen many times. The chain carries TRBV18 and TRBJ1-1; possibly TRBD1 for D (5 bases). The V end lost 2 bases, the J end lost 0 bases, and 7 bases lay between the germline ends. Germline V lookup: CDR1 KGHSH, CDR2 LQKENI. This CDR3 region has 14 residues. In DNA form, the CDR3 reads TGTGCCAGCTCACCATCGGGGGTGAACACTGAAGCTTTCTTT. It yields the protein CASSPSGVNTEAFF.

As regards this clonotype: This may stem from a read error, because a much larger clone lies one nucleotide away. The J gene is TRBJ2-3, the V gene TRBV11-3; 11 bases fit TRBD2. Germline CDR1 reads SGHNT; CDR2 reads YENEEA. The CDR3 covers 15 residues. Trimming removed 5 bases from V and 2 bases from J; junction bases left unmatched: 3. The CDR3 DNA sequence: TGTGCCAGCAGCGATAGCGGGAGGGCCACAGATACGCAGTATTTT. It codes for CASSDSGRATDTQYF. Variable domain in full (rest from reference TRBV11-3 and TRBJ2-3): EAGVVQSPRYKIIEKKQPVAFWCNPISGHNTLYWYLQNLGQGPELLIRYENEEAVDDSQLPKDRFSAERLKGVDSTLKIQPAELGDSAVYLCASSDSGRATDTQYFGPGTRLTVL.

This clonotype was counted many times. The rearrangement joins TRBV7-9 to TRBJ1-5; D is perhaps TRBD1 (6 bases). Looked up from germline, CDR1 is SEHNR and CDR2 is FQNEAQ (reference sequence). Trimming shortened V by 1 base and J by 7 bases, and 17 bases separated the two germline ends. CDR3 size: 16 residues. CDR3 DNA: TGTGCCAGCAGCTTAGATGAGGCAGGGGAGGTACAGCCCCAGCATTTT. It translates to CASSLDEAGEVQPQHF.

This clonotype came up once. V usage is TRBV20-1 and J usage is TRBJ1-5; 7 bases are shared with TRBD1. The CDR3 contains 13 residues. Germline CDR1 DFQATT, CDR2 SNEGSKA (reference sequence). With 4 bases clipped from V and 5 bases from J, the junction kept 5 bases outside the gene matches. CDR3 residues: CSAKDTGDQPQHF. The CDR3 region has the DNA TGCAGTGCTAAGGATACAGGGGATCAGCCCCAGCATTTT.

The rearrangement links TRBV19 to TRBJ1-1; 8 bases are a match to TRBD1. This CDR3 region has 11 residues. V shed 10 bases and J 6 bases; nucleotides not matched to a gene: 4. Germline CDR1 is LNHDA and CDR2 is SQIVND (reference sequence). This CDR3 reads CAMTGDAEAFF. In nucleotides, the CDR3 is TGTGCCATGACAGGGGACGCTGAAGCTTTCTTT.

The rearrangement uses TRBV7-8 and TRBJ1-1; D may be TRBD1 (5 bases). V was cut by 1 base and J by 4 bases, with 7 bases left in between. In germline, CDR1 is SGHVS, CDR2 FQNEAQ. CDR3 size: 13 residues. The chain's CDR3 is CASSLGGTTEAFF. The CDR3 bases are TGTGCCAGCAGCTTAGGAGGGACCACTGAAGCTTTCTTT. The full variable domain, rest sourced from reference TRBV7-8 and TRBJ1-1, is GAGVSQSPRYKVAKRGQDVALRCDPISGHVSLFWYQQALGQGPEFLTYFQNEAQLDKSGLPSDRFFAERPEGSVSTLKIQRTQQEDSAVYLCASSLGGTTEAFFGQGTRLTVV.

V is TRBV2 and J is TRBJ1-2; maybe TRBD1 (5 bases). The CDR3 is 16 amino acids. CDR1 is SNHLY and CDR2 is FYNNEI in the germline V gene. The germline V and J ends were trimmed by 0 bases and 3 bases, with 14 bases remaining between them. The CDR3 reads CASSEARGRVDYGYTF. The CDR3 bases are TGTGCCAGCAGTGAAGCAAGGGGCAGGGTCGACTATGGCTACACCTTC.

The count of this clonotype is one. The chain joins TRBV20-1 to TRBJ2-7; 9 bases align to TRBD1. Germline values: CDR1 DFQATT, CDR2 SNEGSKA (reference sequence). The CDR3 extends over 14 amino acids. With 6 bases clipped from V and 6 bases from J, the junction kept 12 bases outside the gene matches. CDR3 nucleotides: TGCAGTGCCCCCAACACGGACAGGGGTCGCGAGCAGTACTTC. This codes for CSAPNTDRGREQYF.

The rearrangement links TRBV29-1 to TRBJ1-1; 9 bases agree with TRBD1. The V gene end was trimmed by 3 bases and the J gene end by 7 bases; junction bases not matched to a gene: 9. Germline lookup yields CDR1 SQVTM and CDR2 ANQGSEA. This CDR3 is built from 14 residues. This CDR3 is CSVERGQGYFEAFF. The CDR3 DNA is TGCAGCGTTGAGCGAGGACAGGGGTATTTTGAAGCTTTCTTT.

To note about this clonotype: A much larger clone is a single base away; this may be a read error. The chain couples TRBV6-5 to TRBJ2-3, with 9 positions matching TRBD2. The CDR3 length is 14 residues. CDR1 is MNHEY and CDR2 is SVGAGI in the germline V gene. CDR3 in amino acids: CAGRGGRAVDTQYF. CDR3 sequence (DNA): TGTGCCGGCAGGGGCGGGAGGGCCGTAGATACGCAGTATTTT.

About this clonotype itself: One junction end disagrees with the germline gene, perhaps due to a read error. The rearrangement uses TRBV7-9 and TRBJ2-7; possible D gene TRBD2, 5 bases. Per germline, CDR1 SEHNR and CDR2 FQNEAQ (reference sequence). The CDR3 has 16 residues. In nucleotides, the CDR3 is TGTGCCAGCAGTTTATCCCCGGAGGTCCACCCTTACGAGCAATACTTC. This translates into CASSLSPEVHPYEQYF. The whole variable domain, filled in from reference TRBV7-9 and TRBJ2-7, reads DTGVSQNPRHKITKRGQNVTFRCDPISEHNRLYWYRQTLGQGPEFLTYFQNEAQLEKSRLLSDRFSAERPKGSFSTLEIQRTEQGDSAMYLCASSLSPEVHPYEQYFGPGTRLTVT.

V usage is TRBV29-1 and J usage is TRBJ2-5, with 11 bases aligning to TRBD1. The length of the CDR3 is 14 residues. The V gene end was trimmed by 1 base and the J gene end by 3 bases; junction bases not matched to a gene: 1. CDR1 and CDR2 (germline): SQVTM, ANQGSEA. The CDR3: CSVEGTGGKETQYF. The CDR3 bases are TGCAGCGTTGAAGGGACAGGGGGCAAAGAGACCCAGTACTTC.

This clonotype was seen many times. The V and J genes are TRBV2 and TRBJ2-2; D not certain. V was clipped by 1 base and J by 1 base, with 10 bases between them. The CDR3 totals 16 residues. Germline V gene sequence: CDR1 SNHLY, CDR2 FYNNEI. CDR3 nucleotide sequence: TGTGCCAGCAGTGAAGGTGGCAGTGGGAACACCGGGGAGCTGTTTTTT. Its protein is CASSEGGSGNTGELFF.

Remarks on this clonotype: One base away lies a much larger clone, so this may be a sequencing read error. The V and J genes are TRBV3-1 and TRBJ1-1; D is unresolved. The ends were cut back, 4 bases at V and 0 bases at J, with 18 bases in the middle. Germline-derived CDR1 and CDR2 are LGHDT and YNNKEL (reference sequence). The CDR3 is 17 residues long. CDR3 in DNA: TGTGCCAGCAGCCCCCCCGGGAGGAGGCTGATGAACACTGAAGCTTTCTTT. Translated, it gives CASSPPGRRLMNTEAFF.

Comment on this clonotype: The DNA is omitted, as the CDR3 cannot be located on it reliably, and the CDR3 follows TCRdb's listing. The V gene is TRBV29-1, the J gene TRBJ1-1. Germline lookup yields CDR1 SQVTM and CDR2 ANQGSEA. Counting both end residues, the CDR3 totals 23 amino acids. The CDR3 region is CSVTDRVSYGYTFGPGPNTEAFF.

This clonotype was recorded a few times. The chain joins TRBV20-1 to TRBJ2-7; 10 bases are shared with TRBD2. Germline CDR1 and CDR2: DFQATT and SNEGSKA (reference sequence). The CDR3 is 13 amino acids. The ends lost 2 bases at V and 2 bases at J; junction bases unmatched: 0. CDR3 sequence (DNA): TGCAGTGCTAGACTAGCGGGAGCCTACGAGCAGTACTTC. It is translated as CSARLAGAYEQYF.

This clonotype occurred once. The V and J genes are TRBV4-1 and TRBJ1-4; 8 nucleotides line up with TRBD1. Germline values: CDR1 MGHRA, CDR2 YSYEKL. V shed 0 bases, J shed 8 bases, and the junction held 8 bases outside the gene matches. This CDR3 is built from 16 residues. This CDR3 is CASSQDLGAGGEKLFF. In DNA form, the CDR3 reads TGCGCCAGCAGCCAAGATTTAGGGGCAGGGGGCGAAAAACTGTTTTTT.

This clonotype was found many times. This rearrangement joins TRBV10-3 to TRBJ2-7; possibly TRBD1 for D (6 bases). Trimming stripped 4 bases from V and 3 bases from J, with 22 bases between. The CDR3 spans 17 residues. CDR1 and CDR2 (germline): ENHRY, SYGVKD. CDR3 region: CAISVNREANLHYEQYF. In DNA, the CDR3 is TGTGCCATCAGTGTGAACAGGGAAGCCAACCTACACTACGAGCAGTACTTC.

V and J are TRBV20-1 and TRBJ1-1; 10 positions match TRBD1. The germline V gene has CDR1 DFQATT and CDR2 SNEGSKA (reference sequence). The CDR3 has 14 amino acids. With 5 bases clipped from V and 6 bases from J, the junction kept 9 bases outside the gene matches. DNA of the CDR3: TGCAGTGCTCCTCTGCCGGGACAGGGGTCTGAAGCTTTCTTT. The encoded protein is CSAPLPGQGSEAFF.

This clonotype turned up a few times. The CDR3 is CSDGGQGFNTEAFF. Here the CDR3 DNA reads TGCAGCGACGGGGGACAGGGTTTCAACACTGAAGCTTTCTTT. The rearrangement uses TRBV29-1 and TRBJ1-1, with 9 bases aligning to TRBD1. Per germline, CDR1 SQVTM and CDR2 ANQGSEA. Trimming took 7 bases from V and 2 from J; bases not matched to a gene: 8. The CDR3 totals 14 residues.